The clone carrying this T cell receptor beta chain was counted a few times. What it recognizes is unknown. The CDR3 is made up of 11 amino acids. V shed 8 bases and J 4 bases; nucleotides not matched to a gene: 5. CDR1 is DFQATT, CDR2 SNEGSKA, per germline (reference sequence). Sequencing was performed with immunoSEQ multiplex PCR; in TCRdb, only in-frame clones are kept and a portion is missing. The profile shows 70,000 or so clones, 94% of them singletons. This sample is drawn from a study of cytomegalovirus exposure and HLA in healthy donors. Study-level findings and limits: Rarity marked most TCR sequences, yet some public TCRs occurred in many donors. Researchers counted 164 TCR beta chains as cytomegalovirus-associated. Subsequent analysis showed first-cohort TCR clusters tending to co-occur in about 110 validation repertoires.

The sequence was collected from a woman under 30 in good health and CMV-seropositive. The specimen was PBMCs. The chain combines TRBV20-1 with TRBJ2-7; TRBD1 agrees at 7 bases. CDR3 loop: CSLQGQYEQYF. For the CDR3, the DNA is TGCAGTTTACAGGGGCAGTACGAGCAGTACTTC.